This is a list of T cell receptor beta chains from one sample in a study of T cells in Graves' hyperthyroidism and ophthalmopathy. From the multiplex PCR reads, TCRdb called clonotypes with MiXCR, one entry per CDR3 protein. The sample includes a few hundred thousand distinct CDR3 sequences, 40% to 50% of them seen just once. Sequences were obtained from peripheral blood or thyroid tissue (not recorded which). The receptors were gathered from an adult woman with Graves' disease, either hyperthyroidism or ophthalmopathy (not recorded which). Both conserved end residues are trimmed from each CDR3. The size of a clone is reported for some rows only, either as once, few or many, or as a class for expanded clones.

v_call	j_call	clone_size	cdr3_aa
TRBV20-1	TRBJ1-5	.	SASGGTGGDNQPQH
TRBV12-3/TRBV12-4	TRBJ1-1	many	ASSTLRGTEAF
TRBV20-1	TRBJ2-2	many	SARDTRSAGELF
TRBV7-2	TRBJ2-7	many	ASSLRVSVSYEQY
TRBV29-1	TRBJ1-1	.	STWGGTSTEAF
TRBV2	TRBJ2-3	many	ASSEISAGFGTQY
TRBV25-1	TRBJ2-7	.	ASSLSGLSREQY
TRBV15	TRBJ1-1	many	ATSSASAGNTEAF
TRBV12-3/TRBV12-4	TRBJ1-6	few	ASSSSTATDSPLH
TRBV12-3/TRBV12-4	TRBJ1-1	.	ASSHTDSEAF
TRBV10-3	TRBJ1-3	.	AISLGTAGDTIY
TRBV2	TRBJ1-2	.	ASNYGALYGYT
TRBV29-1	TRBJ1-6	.	SVEIPMQDSPLH
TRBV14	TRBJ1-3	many	ASSRPSGNTIY
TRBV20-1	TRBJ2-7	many	SARFLAGGNYEQY
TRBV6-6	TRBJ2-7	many	ASSNRASEQY
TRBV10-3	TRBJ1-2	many	AISDRGHYGYT
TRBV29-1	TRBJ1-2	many	SDTTGSVGYT
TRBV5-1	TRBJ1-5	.	ASSFEGLSRDQPQH
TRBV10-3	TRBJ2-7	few	AISEGQGGYEQY
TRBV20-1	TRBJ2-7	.	SASLTQGHEQY
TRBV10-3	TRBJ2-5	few	AIRGGQGDGETQY
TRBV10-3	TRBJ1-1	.	AITRDRNTEAF
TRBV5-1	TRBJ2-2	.	ASSLTGANTGELF
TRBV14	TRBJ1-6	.	ASSQGTVYNSPLH
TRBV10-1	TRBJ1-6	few	ASRDRGPESPLH
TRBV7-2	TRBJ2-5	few	ASMAGPGLAEQETQY
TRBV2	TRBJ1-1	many	ASIDLEGTEAF
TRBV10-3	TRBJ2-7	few	AIIPGDTPHEQY
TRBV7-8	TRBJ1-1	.	ASSAAVTTEAF
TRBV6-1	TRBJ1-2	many	ASSEAWVYYGYT
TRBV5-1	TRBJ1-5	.	ASSWEGAEPQH
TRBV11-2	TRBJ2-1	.	ASSLGGGTARNEQF
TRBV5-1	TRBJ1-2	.	ASSDGLGRAHGYT
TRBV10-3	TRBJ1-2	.	ATQPGQGYGYT
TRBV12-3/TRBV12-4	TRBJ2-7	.	ASTGNGVDEQY